This T cell receptor beta chain appears in the sequencing data of a study of blood T cells in healthy people across ages. This CDR3 has 14 amino acids. Germline V CDR1 and CDR2: SGHRS, YFSETQ. Losses at the gene ends were 4 bases for V and 6 bases for J; bases not matched to a gene: 3. A second PCR, run for roughly 7 to 12 cycles, used a sample-barcoded 5' primer plus a J-beta primer mix. MiXCR, applied by TCRdb to the 5' RACE reads, yields one record per CDR3 protein. The repertoire holds some 670,000 distinct CDR3 sequences, around 50% seen once, with roughly 13% in the top ten. This receptor was taken from a woman older than 75 in good health. Material for sequencing was blood. The chain carries TRBV5-1 and TRBJ2-2; 10 positions match TRBD1. CDR3: CASSPTGGSGELFF. The CDR3 nucleotides are TGCGCCAGCAGCCCGACAGGGGGCTCCGGGGAGCTGTTTTTT.